Sequencing of this T cell receptor beta chain was carried out in a study of T cell repertoires in cytomegalovirus infection. Background on the study: Public TCR beta signatures indicated both CMV infection and matching HLA type.

MiXCR was run by TCRdb on the reads, yielding one entry per CDR3 protein. The sample shows more than 400,000 distinct CDR3 sequences, 26% of them seen only once. This TCR was recovered from a human donor in good health (CMV status not recorded). Some clones in this sample may be carry-over from other donors' samples. The sequenced material came from PBMCs.

The CDR3 bases are TGTGCCAGCAGCTTTACACGGAGCACTAGCAATCAGCCCCAGCATTTT. The encoded protein is CASSFTRSTSNQPQHF. This chain uses TRBV13 with TRBJ1-5; D call uncertain. CDR1 and CDR2 from the germline V gene are PRHDT and FYEKMQ (reference sequence). The CDR3 consists of 16 residues. Trimming pared 3 bases from V and 0 bases from J, leaving 12 bases between.